Shown below are 2 T cell receptor beta chains from a single sample sequenced in a study of CD8+CD57+ T cells in acquired aplastic anemia. CDR3 and TCR beta VDJ profiling relied on genomic DNA as the template. TCRdb reanalysed the reads using MiXCR and keeps one entry per CDR3 protein. The data show around 140,000 distinct CDR3 sequences, approximately 41% seen once. The sample was sorted CD4+, CD8+, or CD8+CD57+ T cells (not recorded which) from PBMCs. These receptors all come from a human donor in good health, serving as a control.

Points on this clonotype: Because the CDR3 is missing its conserved closing phenylalanine or tryptophan, this is likely a read error. The limits of the CDR3 on the DNA are not certain, so only TCRdb's listed CDR3 is given. This chain links TRBV19 with TRBJ1-6. The CDR3 contains 8 residues when both ends are counted. From germline, CDR1 is LNHDA and CDR2 SQIVND (reference sequence). CDR3 sequence: CASSINAR.

The chain employs TRBV29-1 and TRBJ2-2; 9 nucleotides line up with TRBD2. Germline CDR1 is SQVTM and CDR2 is ANQGSEA. The V segment lost 5 bases and the J segment 6 bases; nucleotides outside the gene matches: 4. The CDR3 length is 13 residues. The CDR3 nucleotides read TGCAGCGTTTTAGCGGGAGTCTCCGGGGAGCTGTTTTTT. Translating it yields CSVLAGVSGELFF.